Sequencing of this T cell receptor (beta chain) was carried out in a study of shared clonotypes between healthy human individuals. General observations from the study: Lower generation probabilities were found for non-shared clonotypes than for those shared by all four donors.

Clones were read by immunoSEQ multiplex PCR, and TCRdb kept only the in-frame ones, dropping some. The sample has fewer than 700,000 clones; 95% are singletons. As defined, naive CD8 cells were CD45RO-negative and positively selected for CCR7, with terminally differentiated effector memory CD45RA+ cells excluded. The CDR3 totals 12 residues. Per germline, CDR1 SGHNT and CDR2 YYREEE (reference sequence). With 2 bases removed from V and 4 bases from J, the gap between germline ends came to 7 bases. As to this clone: Its antigen is unknown. Other DNA sequences in the same sample also yield this CDR3.

This clonotype originated in a woman aged 25 to 39 in good health. This chain links TRBV5-4 with TRBJ2-7; D may be TRBD2 (5 bases). Sequencing was carried out using naive CD8+ T cells sorted from blood. The CDR3 region is CASSLGGYEQYF. In DNA, the CDR3 is TGTGCCAGCAGCTTAGGCGGGTACGAGCAGTACTTC.